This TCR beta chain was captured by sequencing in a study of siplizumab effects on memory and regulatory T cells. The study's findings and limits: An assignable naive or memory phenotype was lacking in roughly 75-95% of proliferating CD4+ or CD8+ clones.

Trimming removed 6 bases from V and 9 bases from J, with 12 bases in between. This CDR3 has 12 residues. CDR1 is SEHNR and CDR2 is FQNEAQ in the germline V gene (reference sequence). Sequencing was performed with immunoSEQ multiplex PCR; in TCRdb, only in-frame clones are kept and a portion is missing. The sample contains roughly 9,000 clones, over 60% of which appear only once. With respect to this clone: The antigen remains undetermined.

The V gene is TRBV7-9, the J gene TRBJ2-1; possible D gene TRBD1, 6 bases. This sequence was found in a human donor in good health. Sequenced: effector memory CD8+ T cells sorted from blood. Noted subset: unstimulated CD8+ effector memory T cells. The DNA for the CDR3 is TGTGCCAGCAGTTTACAGGGACGTGAGCAGTTCTTC. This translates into CASSLQGREQFF.